The sequence of this T cell receptor beta chain was determined in a study of memory B cells and T cells in multiple sclerosis. General study findings and limits: Compartments had unequal clone-set sizes, affecting shared clonotype counts.

Only in-frame clones appear in the TCRdb table, and some are missing; sequencing was by immunoSEQ multiplex PCR. The sample lists about 32,000 clones; about 83% were seen once. After stimulus-free culture, autoproliferating CFSE-dim and non-proliferating CFSE-high T cells were sequenced separately. Cultures began with 45 million to 50 million CFSE-labeled PBMCs, unstimulated for roughly seven days, with replicate wells pooled. The PBMCs received 0.45 to 0.55 uM CFSE and serum-free culture with no added stimuli. This clone was seen a few times. The antigen is undetermined. Germline V gene lookup returns CDR1 SGHKS and CDR2 YYEKEE (reference sequence). After removal of 4 bases from V and 4 bases from J, the junction contained 7 bases not matched to a gene. The CDR3 runs to 14 residues.

This receptor was obtained from a human donor with multiple sclerosis. The specimen was PBMCs from blood kept in culture. J is TRBJ1-1 and V is TRBV5-5; 7 bases are shared with TRBD1. CDR3 bases: TGTGCCAGCAGCCCTGACAGGGATGGCACTGAAGCTTTCTTT. Residues: CASSPDRDGTEAFF.